The T cell receptor beta chain described here comes from a study of blood T cell repertoires in COVID-19. The overall study: The analysed material was cDNA or gDNA that came from T cells, B-cell-depleted T cells, or PBMCs.

Deletions cut 9 bases from V and 9 bases from J, with 21 bases between. Germline CDR1 reads LNHDA; CDR2 reads SQIVND (reference sequence). This CDR3 contains 14 residues. In the authors' methods: Using reference gene primer amplification, nucleated cell counts were estimated. Some clones are missing from TCRdb's copy, which holds only in-frame ones; the method was immunoSEQ multiplex PCR. V, J and clone size are those of that table, while D and trimming were read from the DNA. Among 150,000 to 200,000 clones listed, nearly 80% were seen once. V is TRBV19 and J is TRBJ2-1; tentatively, D is TRBD2 (6 bases). Sequencing was carried out using PBMCs or T cells enriched from blood (not recorded which). The origin of this receptor is a man aged 60-69 years who had been exposed to COVID-19. CDR3 in amino acids: CASDGTRAGTEQFF. Here the CDR3 DNA reads TGTGCCAGCGACGGGACTCGGGCGGGTACTGAGCAGTTCTTC. Full variable domain (rest looked up from reference TRBV19 and TRBJ2-1): DGGITQSPKYLFRKEGQNVTLSCEQNLNHDAMYWYRQDPGQGLRLIYYSQIVNDFQKGDIAEGYSVSREKKESFPLTVTSAQKNPTAFYLCASDGTRAGTEQFFGPGTRLTVL.